Following are 19 T cell receptor beta chains from one sample sequenced in a study of early T cells in non-severe SARS-CoV-2 infection. TCRdb re-analysed the 5' RACE reads in MiXCR, keeping a single row per CDR3 protein. The sample carries approximately 88,000 distinct CDR3 sequences, around 13% recorded once. Material: whole blood. The receptors here all came from an adult who was a healthcare worker with PCR-confirmed SARS-CoV-2 infection or an uninfected control (not recorded which).

This clonotype was recorded many times. This chain links TRBV12-3 or TRBV12-4 with TRBJ1-1, with TRBD1 as a possible D gene (5 bases). V lost 3 bases and J lost 7, with 9 bases in between. The CDR3 loop spans 12 amino acids. The CDR3 coding sequence is TGTGCCAGCAGTTTGGCACAGGATGAAGCTTTCTTT. Translation gives CASSLAQDEAFF.

The V and J genes are TRBV12-3 or TRBV12-4 and TRBJ1-3, with 9 bases fitting TRBD1. With 5 bases clipped from V and 16 bases from J, the junction kept 12 bases outside the gene matches. The CDR3 is 13 amino acids. The DNA for the CDR3 is TGTGCCAGCAGTCCGGGACAGGGAAGGATCGGCTATTTT. This codes for CASSPGQGRIGYF.

The chain employs TRBV25-1 and TRBJ2-4; either TRBD1 or TRBD2 may fit D (7 bases each). V lost 6 bases and J lost 1, with 19 bases in between. The CDR3 spans 17 residues. In germline, CDR1 is MGHDK, CDR2 SYGVNS. The CDR3 here is CASSLPGGAGAKNIQYF. The CDR3 DNA is TGTGCCAGCAGCCTCCCAGGGGGGGCTGGGGCCAAAAACATTCAGTACTTC.

This clonotype was recorded many times. This rearrangement joins TRBV12-3 or TRBV12-4 to TRBJ2-3; 13 nucleotides match TRBD2. The CDR3 is made up of 16 amino acids. The V gene end was trimmed by 5 bases and the J gene end by 1 base; junction bases not matched to a gene: 3. The CDR3: CASSGGLAGGTDTQYF. In nucleotides, the CDR3 is TGTGCCAGCAGTGGAGGACTAGCGGGGGGCACAGATACGCAGTATTTT.

For this clonotype: It may be a read error: a sequence one base away is much more abundant. CDR3 in DNA: TGCAGTGCCGGACGGAATGATAACTATAGCTACACCTTC. Protein product: CSAGRNDNYSYTF. V is TRBV20-1 and J is TRBJ1-2; D remains ambiguous. Germline V gene sequence: CDR1 DFQATT, CDR2 SNEGSKA (reference sequence). The CDR3 runs to 13 residues.

The chain couples TRBV7-2 to TRBJ1-1; maybe TRBD1 (5 bases). The V gene's germline CDR1 is SGHTA and CDR2 FQGNSA. V lost 4 bases to trimming and J lost 8 bases, with 11 bases between them. The CDR3 sequence is 12 residues long. CDR3 loop: CASSSSQGEAFF. The CDR3 nucleotides are TGTGCCAGCAGCTCCAGTCAGGGAGAAGCTTTCTTT.

The rearrangement links TRBV6-2 or TRBV6-3 to TRBJ2-7, with no clear D. Per the germline V gene, CDR1 is MNHEY and CDR2 is SVGEGT. V was clipped by 8 bases and J by 4 bases, with 15 bases between them. This CDR3 region has 13 residues. In DNA, the CDR3 is TGTGCCAGCTCCAGGACCTCCGTTTACGAGCAGTACTTC. It encodes CASSRTSVYEQYF.

In its sample, this clonotype was seen a few times. The V gene is TRBV9, the J gene TRBJ2-2; maybe TRBD1 (7 bases). The germline V and J ends were trimmed by 4 bases and 5 bases, with 18 bases remaining between them. Germline CDR1 reads SGDLS; CDR2 reads YYNGEE. CDR3 length equals 16 residues. CDR3 region: CASSPRGTDLTGELFF. CDR3 in DNA: TGTGCCAGCAGCCCACGCGGGACAGACCTTACCGGGGAGCTGTTTTTT.

The J gene is TRBJ2-3, the V gene TRBV25-1, with D unclear. From germline, CDR1 is MGHDK and CDR2 SYGVNS. The CDR3 is 11 amino acids. V lost 10 bases and J lost 2, with 7 bases in between. In DNA, the CDR3 is TGTGCCACCCTCTCCACAGATACGCAGTATTTT. Amino acid sequence: CATLSTDTQYF.

The rearrangement links TRBV11-2 to TRBJ2-7; D tentatively reads TRBD1 or TRBD2 (5 bases each). Trimming cost V 5 bases and J 3 bases, with 14 bases left between them. Per germline, CDR1 SGHAT and CDR2 FQNNGV. This CDR3 is built from 14 residues. In DNA, the CDR3 is TGTGCCAGCAGCATCGGGACCCCGGGCTACGAGCAGTACTTC. Its protein is CASSIGTPGYEQYF.

This clonotype was found a few times. V usage is TRBV9 and J usage is TRBJ2-7; D is perhaps TRBD1 or TRBD2 (5 bases each). The V gene's germline CDR1 is SGDLS and CDR2 YYNGEE. CDR3 length: 14 residues. V lost 3 bases, J lost 1 base, and 11 bases lay in between. This CDR3 is CASSAEGSSYEQYF. The CDR3 nucleotides are TGTGCCAGCAGCGCCGAGGGGAGTTCCTACGAGCAGTACTTC.

This clonotype was counted many times. The rearrangement joins TRBV18 to TRBJ2-5; D remains ambiguous. Germline V gene sequence: CDR1 KGHSH, CDR2 LQKENI. V shed 2 bases and J shed 2 bases, with 15 bases lying between them. The CDR3 contains 16 residues. CDR3 protein: CASSPFKGEQQETQYF. The CDR3 region has the DNA TGTGCCAGCTCACCATTTAAGGGCGAACAGCAAGAGACCCAGTACTTC. Full variable domain (outside the CDR3, taken from reference TRBV18 and TRBJ2-5): NAGVMQNPRHLVRRRGQEARLRCSPMKGHSHVYWYRQLPEEGLKFMVYLQKENIIDESGMPKERFSAEFPKEGPSILRIQQVVRGDSAAYFCASSPFKGEQQETQYFGPGTRLLVL.

This clonotype was counted a few times. The rearrangement uses TRBV5-1 and TRBJ2-1, with 15 nucleotides matching TRBD2. This CDR3 comprises 18 residues. V was pared by 4 bases and J by 4 bases, with 9 bases of the junction left unmatched. The germline CDR1 and CDR2 sequences are SGHRS and YFSETQ. The chain's CDR3 is CASSPTGTSGGSYNEQFF. CDR3 bases: TGCGCCAGCAGCCCGACCGGGACTAGCGGGGGGTCGTACAATGAGCAGTTCTTC.

This clonotype occurred many times. V is TRBV19 and J is TRBJ1-5; 8 positions agree with TRBD1. The CDR3 has 15 amino acids. Per germline, CDR1 LNHDA and CDR2 SQIVND (reference sequence). With V trimmed by 3 bases and J by 5 bases, 6 bases remained unmatched. The CDR3 DNA reads TGTGCCAGTAGTATCGGGCCAGGGGGCTATCAGCCCCAGCATTTT. It encodes CASSIGPGGYQPQHF.

About this clonotype: Germline is not matched at one junction end, which may reflect a read error. The chain employs TRBV18 and TRBJ1-1; possible D gene TRBD1, 6 bases. The CDR3 runs to 15 residues. Per germline, CDR1 KGHSH and CDR2 LQKENI. The CDR3 spells CVSSPGRQQGTEAFF. CDR3 DNA: TGTGTCAGCTCACCCGGGAGACAACAGGGAACTGAAGCTTTCTTT. Based on the CDR3 plus reference TRBV18 and TRBJ1-1, the full variable domain is NAGVMQNPRHLVRRRGQEARLRCSPMKGHSHVYWYRQLPEEGLKFMVYLQKENIIDESGMPKERFSAEFPKEGPSILRIQQVVRGDSAAYFCVSSPGRQQGTEAFFGQGTRLTVV.

The chain links TRBV10-3 to TRBJ1-2; weak D call: TRBD1 (5 bases). This CDR3 contains 14 residues. Trimming pared 0 bases from V and 0 bases from J, leaving 5 bases between. Germline V lookup: CDR1 ENHRY, CDR2 SYGVKD. This chain's CDR3 is CAISESTANYGYTF. The CDR3 bases are TGTGCCATCAGTGAGTCGACAGCTAACTATGGCTACACCTTC.

A remark on this clonotype: A read error is possible here, since a much larger clone lies one base away. The chain recombines TRBV11-2 with TRBJ2-1; perhaps D is TRBD1 or TRBD2 (5 bases each). V lost 5 bases and J lost 0, with 17 bases in between. This CDR3 has 17 residues. CDR1 SGHAT and CDR2 FQNNGV come from the germline V gene. The CDR3: CASSVTGASSSYNEQFF. CDR3 DNA: TGTGCCAGCAGCGTGACCGGGGCATCCAGCTCCTACAATGAGCAGTTCTTC.

This clonotype has more than one count but fewer than ten. J is TRBJ1-6 and V is TRBV9; maybe TRBD1 (5 bases). V was clipped by 0 bases and J by 9 bases, with 13 bases between them. The CDR3 loop spans 15 amino acids. Germline-derived CDR1 and CDR2 are SGDLS and YYNGEE. The CDR3 nucleotides read TGTGCCAGCAGCGTAGCCCCCTGGGGGACTTCACCCCTCCACTTT. Its protein is CASSVAPWGTSPLHF. The entire variable domain, with the rest obtained from reference TRBV9 and TRBJ1-6, is as follows: DSGVTQTPKHLITATGQRVTLRCSPRSGDLSVYWYQQSLDQGLQFLIQYYNGEERAKGNILERFSAQQFPDLHSELNLSSLELGDSALYFCASSVAPWGTSPLHFGNGTRLTVT.

This clonotype is termed medium-sized. J is TRBJ2-2 and V is TRBV6-4; D remains ambiguous. The CDR3 sequence is 12 residues long. The germline CDR1 and CDR2 sequences are MRHNA and SNTAGT. V shed 3 bases and J shed 5 bases, with 4 bases lying between them. CDR3 region: CASSEGTGELFF. CDR3 in DNA: TGTGCCAGCAGTGAAGGGACCGGGGAGCTGTTTTTT.